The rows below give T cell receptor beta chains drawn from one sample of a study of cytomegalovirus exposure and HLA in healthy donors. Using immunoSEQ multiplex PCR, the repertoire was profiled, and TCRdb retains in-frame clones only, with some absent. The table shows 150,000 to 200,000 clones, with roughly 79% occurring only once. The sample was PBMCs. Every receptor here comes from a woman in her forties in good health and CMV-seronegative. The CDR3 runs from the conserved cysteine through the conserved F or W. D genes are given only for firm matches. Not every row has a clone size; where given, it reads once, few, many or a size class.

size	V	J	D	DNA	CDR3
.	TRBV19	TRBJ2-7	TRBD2	TGTGCCAGTAGTCGGGCGGGAGCCCACGAGCAGTACTTC	CASSRAGAHEQYF
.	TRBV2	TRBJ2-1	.	TGTGCCAGCAGTCCTGAGGGCCTTAGCTCCTACAATGAGCAGTTCTTC	CASSPEGLSSYNEQFF
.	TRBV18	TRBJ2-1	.	TGTGCCAGCTCACCACAGGGGTATGAGCAGTTCTTC	CASSPQGYEQFF
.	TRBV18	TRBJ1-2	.	TGTGCCAGCTCGGGAGGTGAGTTAGCTGGCTACACCTTC	CASSGGELAGYTF
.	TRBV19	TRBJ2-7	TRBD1	TGTGCCACCGAGGACAGGTCCTACGAGCAGTACTTC	CATEDRSYEQYF
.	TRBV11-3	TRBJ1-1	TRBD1	TGTGCCAGCAGCTTAGGAATGGGGACAGGGAGAGCTGAAGCTTTCTTT	CASSLGMGTGRAEAFF
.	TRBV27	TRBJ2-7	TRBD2	TGTGCCAGCAGCCGGGACTACCGGACCTACGAGCAGTACTTC	CASSRDYRTYEQYF
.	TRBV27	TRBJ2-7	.	TGTGCCAGCAGTTTATGGTCGGGCTACGAGCAGTACTTC	CASSLWSGYEQYF
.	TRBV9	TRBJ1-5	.	TGTGCCAGCAGCTTTTCCCCGACCACGGGGCCCCAGCATTTT	CASSFSPTTGPQHF
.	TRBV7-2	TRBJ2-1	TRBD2	TGTGCCAGCAGCTCTTGGCTAGCGGGAGAGGATGAGCAGTTCTTC	CASSSWLAGEDEQFF
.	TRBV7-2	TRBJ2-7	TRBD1	TGTGCCAGCAGCCCAACAGGGGGGCGAATCTACGAGCAGTACTTC	CASSPTGGRIYEQYF
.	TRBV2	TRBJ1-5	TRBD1	TGTGCCAGCAAGGGGACAGATAGCAATCAGCCCCAGCATTTT	CASKGTDSNQPQHF
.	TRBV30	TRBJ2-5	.	TGTGCCTGGAGTTTAACGGACTCCCAAGGGACCCAGTACTTC	CAWSLTDSQGTQYF
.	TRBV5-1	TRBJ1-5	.	TGCGCCAGCAGCTTATCAGGGTCGAACAATCAGCCCCAGCATTTT	CASSLSGSNNQPQHF
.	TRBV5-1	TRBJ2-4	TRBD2	TGCGCCAGCAGTCCTGTCGGGGGGGCCAAAAACATTCAGTACTTC	CASSPVGGAKNIQYF
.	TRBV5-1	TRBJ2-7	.	TGCGCCAGCAGCTTGGCCCCCGGTTTAAACGAGCAGTACTTC	CASSLAPGLNEQYF
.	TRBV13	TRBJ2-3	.	TGTGCCAGCAGCTATCAGGGAAGAGGAGCAGATACGCAGTATTTT	CASSYQGRGADTQYF
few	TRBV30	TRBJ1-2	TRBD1	TGTGCCTGGAGCAGAACGACAGGGGGCTATGGCTACACCTTC	CAWSRTTGGYGYTF
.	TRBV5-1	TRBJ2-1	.	TGCGCCAGCACCTCACAGGGAGAATACAATGAGCAGTTCTTC	CASTSQGEYNEQFF
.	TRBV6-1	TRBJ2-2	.	TGTGCCAGCAGTTCAGGACAGACGAACACCGGGGAGCTGTTTTTT	CASSSGQTNTGELFF
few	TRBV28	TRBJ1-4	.	TGTGCCAGCAGTTTACAGGGTAAACGGGAAAAACTGTTTTTT	CASSLQGKREKLFF
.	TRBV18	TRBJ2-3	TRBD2	TGTGCCAGCTCACCATATAGCGGGAGTACAGATACGCAGTATTTT	CASSPYSGSTDTQYF
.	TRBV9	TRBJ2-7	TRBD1	TGTGCCAGCAGCTCAGGGGGCGAGCAGTACTTC	CASSSGGEQYF
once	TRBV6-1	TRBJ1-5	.	TGTGCCAGCAGTGAATCGGACAGCTTTAATCAGCCCCAGCATTTT	CASSESDSFNQPQHF
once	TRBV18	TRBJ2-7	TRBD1	TGTGCCAGCTCACCACTGGGACAGGGTAAAGAGCAGTACTTC	CASSPLGQGKEQYF
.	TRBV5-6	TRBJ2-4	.	TGTGCCAGCAGCTTGTCGGCCTCGGGAAACATTCAGTACTTC	CASSLSASGNIQYF
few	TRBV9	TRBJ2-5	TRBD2	TGTGCCAGCAGCGTAGATACTAGCGGGGGTCAAGAGACCCAGTACTTC	CASSVDTSGGQETQYF
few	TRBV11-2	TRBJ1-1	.	TGTGCCAGCAGCTTAGATAGACAGAACACTGAAGCTTTCTTT	CASSLDRQNTEAFF
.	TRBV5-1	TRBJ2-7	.	TGCGCCAGCAGCTGGAATGGGGCGGACGGGGAGCAGTACTTC	CASSWNGADGEQYF
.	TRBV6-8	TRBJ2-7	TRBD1	TGTGCTCCCCCGCAGGGACAGGGGTACTACGAGCAGTACTTC	CAPPQGQGYYEQYF
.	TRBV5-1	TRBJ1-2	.	TGCGCCAGCAGCCCGGAGACAGGCCTCTATGGCTACACCTTC	CASSPETGLYGYTF
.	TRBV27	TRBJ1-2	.	TGTGCCAGCAGTCCTGACTCTGCCAACCGACGGCGAAACTATGGCTACACCTTC	CASSPDSANRRRNYGYTF
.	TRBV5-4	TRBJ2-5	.	TGTGCCAGCAGAGAAGGAAGGTTGGGCGAGACCCAGTACTTC	CASREGRLGETQYF